A selection of T cell receptor beta chains follows, all from one sample in a study of T cell responses to AZD1222 COVID-19 vaccine. Using immunoSEQ multiplex PCR, the repertoire was profiled, and TCRdb retains in-frame clones only, with some absent. The repertoire has 130,000 to 150,000 clones, about nine tenths of them found once; the top ten carry more than 3%. The input for sequencing was peripheral blood, taken on day 0 of MenACWY control vaccination. Receptors were obtained from an adult in good health. The CDR3 runs from the conserved cysteine through the conserved F or W. D genes are given only for firm matches. Size values are once, few and many counts, or a class for expanded clones, and some rows have none.

clone_size	j_call	v_call	d_call	cdr3_aa	cdr3_nt
.	TRBJ1-2	TRBV7-9	.	CASQVFRVGYGYTF	TGTGCCAGCCAAGTTTTCAGGGTGGGATATGGCTACACCTTC
.	TRBJ2-2	TRBV4-1	.	CASSQSGNTGELFF	TGCGCCAGCAGCCAGTCAGGGAACACCGGGGAGCTGTTTTTT
few	TRBJ1-1	TRBV2	.	CASSEWMGSDEAFF	TGTGCCAGCAGTGAATGGATGGGGAGTGATGAAGCTTTCTTT
.	TRBJ1-5	TRBV7-3	.	CASSPGAGDQPQHF	TGTGCCAGCAGCCCGGGGGCAGGGGATCAGCCCCAGCATTTT
few	TRBJ2-1	TRBV18	TRBD1	CASSPETGSMNEQFF	TGTGCCAGCTCACCAGAGACAGGGAGTATGAATGAGCAGTTCTTC
.	TRBJ1-2	TRBV5-6	.	CASSLGYSNSNYGYTF	TGTGCCAGCAGCTTGGGTTATAGTAACTCTAACTATGGCTACACCTTC
.	TRBJ1-1	TRBV7-6	.	CASSSDEAFF	TGTGCCAGCAGCAGCGATGAAGCTTTCTTT
.	TRBJ2-5	TRBV2	.	CASRAWRPKTQYF	TGTGCCAGCAGGGCATGGAGGCCCAAGACCCAGTACTTC
.	TRBJ2-1	TRBV6-1	TRBD2	CASSSRGGQGDEQFF	TGTGCCAGCAGTTCGCGGGGGGGCCAAGGAGATGAGCAGTTCTTC
few	TRBJ2-5	TRBV28	TRBD1	CASSQQGAGQETQYF	TGTGCCAGCAGTCAACAGGGGGCCGGACAAGAGACCCAGTACTTC
.	TRBJ2-1	TRBV10-3	.	CAISDHYRGGYNEQFF	TGTGCCATCAGTGACCATTACAGGGGGGGCTACAATGAGCAGTTCTTC
.	TRBJ1-1	TRBV11-2	TRBD1	CASSSRGQGNTEAFF	TGTGCCAGCAGCTCCCGGGGACAGGGAAACACTGAAGCTTTCTTT
.	TRBJ2-1	TRBV2	.	CASNSGLNEQFF	TGTGCCAGCAACAGCGGGCTGAATGAGCAGTTCTTC
.	TRBJ2-7	TRBV7-2	.	CASSLGTYSGVSYEQYF	TGTGCCAGCAGCTTAGGAACATATTCGGGGGTATCCTACGAGCAGTACTTC
once	TRBJ1-5	TRBV19	.	CASSFQGNQPQHF	TGTGCCAGTAGTTTTCAGGGCAATCAGCCCCAGCATTTT
few	TRBJ1-2	TRBV5-4	.	CASSLVPGDGYTF	TGTGCCAGCAGCTTGGTTCCAGGGGATGGCTACACCTTC
.	TRBJ1-3	TRBV7-9	.	CASSPSGGNTIYF	TGTGCCAGCAGCCCCTCAGGTGGAAACACCATATATTTT
.	TRBJ2-2	TRBV9	TRBD2	CASSDLAGLNTGELFF	TGTGCCAGCAGCGACCTAGCGGGATTGAACACCGGGGAGCTGTTTTTT
.	TRBJ2-3	TRBV5-1	TRBD1	CASSLVQGADTQYF	TGCGCCAGCAGCTTGGTCCAGGGGGCAGATACGCAGTATTTT
.	TRBJ2-1	TRBV7-8	.	CASSYTREQFF	TGTGCCAGCAGCTACACCCGTGAGCAGTTCTTC
.	TRBJ2-1	TRBV5-4	TRBD2	CASSFDRTGSGSNEQFF	TGTGCCAGCAGCTTTGATCGGACTGGTAGCGGGAGCAATGAGCAGTTCTTC
.	TRBJ1-3	TRBV28	.	CASSSPRGAPGNTIYF	TGTGCCAGCAGTTCCCCTCGGGGGGCTCCTGGAAACACCATATATTTT
.	TRBJ1-1	TRBV4-1	.	CASSQNAGSQWTEAFF	TGCGCCAGCAGCCAAAACGCCGGGTCTCAGTGGACTGAAGCTTTCTTT
.	TRBJ1-2	TRBV5-8	.	CASSGGRGSYGYTF	TGTGCCAGCAGCGGGGGACGAGGGTCCTATGGCTACACCTTC
.	TRBJ1-1	TRBV4-1	TRBD1	CASSYTGEMTEAFF	TGCGCCAGCAGCTATACAGGGGAAATGACTGAAGCTTTCTTT
.	TRBJ2-3	TRBV5-6	TRBD1	CASSLAGGYTQYF	TGTGCCAGCAGCTTGGCAGGGGGATATACGCAGTATTTT
.	TRBJ2-2	TRBV18	.	CASSPPNAGNTGELFF	TGTGCCAGCTCACCACCCAATGCAGGGAACACCGGGGAGCTGTTTTTT
.	TRBJ2-7	TRBV5-4	.	CASSRPVTEALSSYEQYF	TGTGCCAGCAGCCGCCCCGTTACCGAGGCTTTAAGCTCCTACGAGCAGTACTTC
few	TRBJ1-5	TRBV7-3	.	CASRTRQSPHPQHF	TGTGCCAGCAGAACTCGACAGAGCCCCCACCCCCAGCATTTT
once	TRBJ1-2	TRBV7-9	TRBD1	CASSPGDRANYGYTF	TGTGCCAGCAGCCCGGGGGACAGGGCTAACTATGGCTACACCTTC
.	TRBJ2-4	TRBV7-5	.	CARSLATFPLASSKNIQYF	TGTGCCAGAAGCTTAGCTACCTTTCCCCTGGCCTCCTCCAAAAACATTCAGTACTTC
.	TRBJ2-7	TRBV6-2/TRBV6-3	.	CASSPQAYEQYF	TGTGCCAGCAGCCCCCAGGCCTACGAGCAGTACTTC
.	TRBJ1-1	TRBV19	.	CASSIPGRAPREAFF	TGTGCCAGTAGTATCCCTGGCAGGGCCCCGCGTGAAGCTTTCTTT
once	TRBJ1-3	TRBV2	.	CASSEGTGNTIYF	TGTGCCAGCAGTGAAGGGACTGGAAACACCATATATTTT
.	TRBJ2-1	TRBV5-4	TRBD1	CASSLGDRDNEQFF	TGTGCCAGCAGCTTGGGGGACAGAGACAATGAGCAGTTCTTC
.	TRBJ2-2	TRBV2	.	CASTRGTLNTGELFF	TGTGCCAGCACTAGGGGGACTTTGAACACCGGGGAGCTGTTTTTT
.	TRBJ2-1	TRBV3-1/TRBV3-2	TRBD2	CASSQIAGGTGEQFF	TGTGCCAGCAGCCAGATAGCGGGGGGGACGGGTGAGCAGTTCTTC
.	TRBJ2-7	TRBV9	.	CASSVLASVDEQYF	TGTGCCAGCAGCGTATTGGCAAGTGTAGACGAGCAGTACTTC
.	TRBJ1-2	TRBV15	.	CATSQDSYYGYTF	TGTGCCACCAGTCAGGACAGTTACTATGGCTACACCTTC
.	TRBJ2-1	TRBV7-9	TRBD2	CASSDGGAANEQFF	TGTGCCAGCAGTGACGGGGGGGCGGCAAATGAGCAGTTCTTC
.	TRBJ1-1	TRBV5-1	.	CASSFRTGGNTEAFF	TGCGCCAGCAGCTTTAGGACGGGGGGTAACACTGAAGCTTTCTTT
few	TRBJ1-1	TRBV25-1	.	CASSDLGSLGAFF	TGTGCCAGCAGTGATCTAGGTTCCCTTGGAGCTTTCTTT